Listed below are T cell receptor beta chains from one sample, sequenced in a study of human T cells and chemical hapten exposure. In TCRdb, the RACE reads were re-called with MiXCR into one record per CDR3 protein. The sample carries about 120,000 distinct CDR3 sequences, 13% recorded once. The specimen comprised whole blood, sampled in connection with sensitization to the hapten diphenylcyclopropenone (DPC). These receptors came from a woman aged 18-29 years with alopecia areata. Some clones in this sample may be carry-over from other donors' samples. CDR3s include the opening cysteine and the closing phenylalanine or tryptophan. Fields, in order: J gene, V gene, clone size, D gene, CDR3 protein, CDR3 DNA. A D gene is named only where the DNA matches it firmly. Size is omitted from some rows. Given values are once, few, many or a class for expanded clones.

J: TRBJ2-7
V: TRBV7-2
size: -
D: TRBD2
CDR3: CASSSGTSGLYEQYF
DNA: TGTGCCAGCAGCTCCGGGACTAGCGGCCTCTACGAGCAGTACTTC

J: TRBJ2-1
V: TRBV7-9
size: -
D: TRBD1
CDR3: CASSPTGNNEQFF
DNA: TGTGCCAGCAGCCCGACAGGGAACAATGAGCAGTTCTTC

J: TRBJ1-3
V: TRBV12-5
size: -
D: -
CDR3: CPAISGNTIYF
DNA: TGTCCCGCAATCTCTGGAAACACCATATATTTT

J: TRBJ1-1
V: TRBV6-2/TRBV6-3
size: few
D: -
CDR3: CASWRGNTEAFF
DNA: TGTGCCAGCTGGAGAGGCAACACTGAAGCTTTCTTT

J: TRBJ1-2
V: TRBV28
size: -
D: -
CDR3: CASGDRNYGYTF
DNA: TGTGCCAGCGGAGACAGAAACTATGGCTACACCTTC

J: TRBJ2-3
V: TRBV10-1
size: -
D: TRBD2
CDR3: CVSSGLITDTQYF
DNA: TGCGTTTCTAGCGGGTTGATCACAGATACGCAGTATTTT

J: TRBJ2-7
V: TRBV7-2
size: many
D: -
CDR3: CASSLDLSEQYF
DNA: TGTGCCAGCAGCTTAGACCTATCCGAGCAGTACTTC

J: TRBJ2-3
V: TRBV6-4
size: few
D: TRBD2
CDR3: CASSDSTPAGEASGAQYF
DNA: TGTGCCAGCAGTGACTCGACCCCTGCGGGGGAAGCCTCCGGGGCGCAGTATTTT

J: TRBJ2-2
V: TRBV4-3
size: -
D: -
CDR3: CASSQDLGGGELFF
DNA: TGCGCCAGCAGCCAAGATTTGGGTGGCGGGGAGCTGTTTTTT

J: TRBJ1-5
V: TRBV27
size: many
D: -
CDR3: CASSLRLGGNQPQHF
DNA: TGTGCCAGCAGTTTACGGCTGGGAGGTAATCAGCCCCAGCATTTT

J: TRBJ2-1
V: TRBV27
size: many
D: -
CDR3: CASSQGSNEQFF
DNA: TGTGCCAGCAGTCAGGGGAGCAATGAGCAGTTCTTC

J: TRBJ1-1
V: TRBV5-1
size: -
D: TRBD1
CDR3: CASSLGDRVNTEAFF
DNA: TGCGCCAGCAGCTTGGGGGACAGAGTGAACACTGAAGCTTTCTTT

J: TRBJ1-1
V: TRBV20-1
size: -
D: -
CDR3: CSAIRHRIPEAFF
DNA: TGCAGTGCTATCAGACACCGGATACCTGAAGCTTTCTTT

J: TRBJ1-1
V: TRBV20-1
size: -
D: -
CDR3: CSARVPAFF
DNA: TGCAGTGCTAGGGTACCGGCTTTCTTT

J: TRBJ1-3
V: TRBV20-1
size: few
D: TRBD1
CDR3: CSVGTGLNTIYF
DNA: TGCAGTGTCGGGACAGGGCTCAACACCATATATTTT

J: TRBJ1-6
V: TRBV6-6
size: many
D: -
CDR3: CASSYDVNSPLHF
DNA: TGTGCCAGCAGTTACGATGTGAATTCACCCCTCCACTTT

J: TRBJ2-3
V: TRBV7-2
size: few
D: -
CDR3: CASTKFRGAISTDTQYF
DNA: TGTGCCAGCACCAAATTCAGGGGGGCGATCAGCACAGATACGCAGTATTTT

J: TRBJ2-5
V: TRBV28
size: once
D: TRBD2
CDR3: CASSPTSGPYQETQYF
DNA: TGTGCCAGCAGTCCAACTAGCGGCCCCTACCAAGAGACCCAGTACTTC

J: TRBJ1-2
V: TRBV7-6
size: many
D: -
CDR3: CASSPGHLNYGYTF
DNA: TGTGCCAGCAGCCCCGGACACCTTAACTATGGCTACACCTTC

J: TRBJ2-7
V: TRBV6-5
size: many
D: TRBD1
CDR3: CASSYLRQGLTYEQYF
DNA: TGTGCCAGCAGCTACTTGAGACAGGGGTTAACCTACGAGCAGTACTTC

J: TRBJ2-3
V: TRBV20-1
size: -
D: -
CDR3: CSANRGLSTDTQYF
DNA: TGCAGTGCTAACCGGGGCCTAAGCACAGATACGCAGTATTTT

J: TRBJ2-5
V: TRBV5-5
size: few
D: -
CDR3: CASSLGFQETQYF
DNA: TGTGCCAGCAGCTTAGGGTTCCAAGAGACCCAGTACTTC

J: TRBJ1-2
V: TRBV6-1
size: many
D: TRBD1
CDR3: CASSGDSTYGYTF
DNA: TGTGCCAGCAGTGGGGACAGTACCTATGGCTACACCTTC

J: TRBJ1-5
V: TRBV19
size: few
D: TRBD1
CDR3: CASSMGQSYQPQHF
DNA: TGTGCCAGTAGTATGGGACAGAGCTATCAGCCCCAGCATTTT

J: TRBJ2-5
V: TRBV7-2
size: -
D: TRBD2
CDR3: CASSATGLAGAETQYF
DNA: TGTGCCAGCAGCGCAACGGGACTAGCGGGGGCAGAGACCCAGTACTTC

J: TRBJ1-1
V: TRBV12-5
size: few
D: -
CDR3: CASGYGNTEAFF
DNA: TGTGCTAGTGGCTACGGAAACACTGAAGCTTTCTTT

J: TRBJ2-3
V: TRBV12-3/TRBV12-4
size: few
D: -
CDR3: CASRPHTDTQYF
DNA: TGTGCCAGCAGACCACACACAGATACGCAGTATTTT

J: TRBJ2-7
V: TRBV28
size: few
D: -
CDR3: CASSPSGREQYF
DNA: TGTGCCAGCAGTCCGTCCGGGCGCGAGCAGTACTTC

J: TRBJ2-2
V: TRBV5-5
size: few
D: -
CDR3: CASSLSGVNTGELFF
DNA: TGTGCCAGCAGCTTATCCGGGGTAAACACCGGGGAGCTGTTTTTT

J: TRBJ2-2
V: TRBV6-6
size: -
D: -
CDR3: CASRPTPQGGTSPGELFF
DNA: TGTGCCAGCAGGCCGACACCCCAGGGGGGGACCTCGCCCGGGGAGCTGTTTTTT

J: TRBJ2-5
V: TRBV3-1
size: few
D: TRBD1
CDR3: CASSVQGAGETQYF
DNA: TGTGCCAGCAGCGTACAGGGGGCTGGAGAGACCCAGTACTTC

J: TRBJ2-3
V: TRBV30
size: -
D: -
CDR3: CASRTAQSQYF
DNA: TGTGCCTCACGGACAGCCCAATCGCAGTATTTT

J: TRBJ2-7
V: TRBV29-1
size: -
D: TRBD2
CDR3: CSVVLAGGAYEQYF
DNA: TGCAGCGTTGTACTAGCGGGGGGGGCCTACGAGCAGTACTTC

J: TRBJ1-2
V: TRBV3-1
size: few
D: TRBD1
CDR3: CASSQKGTAHGYTF
DNA: TGTGCCAGCAGCCAGAAAGGGACAGCCCATGGCTACACCTTC

J: TRBJ1-2
V: TRBV7-9
size: few
D: -
CDR3: CASSSPGEYGYTF
DNA: TGTGCCAGCAGCTCCCCAGGAGAGTATGGCTACACCTTC

J: TRBJ1-5
V: TRBV20-1
size: -
D: TRBD1
CDR3: CSVLATGISQPQHF
DNA: TGCAGTGTTCTCGCGACAGGGATTAGTCAGCCCCAGCATTTT

J: TRBJ1-2
V: TRBV29-1
size: -
D: -
CDR3: CSVEGDLVDYGYTF
DNA: TGCAGCGTTGAGGGTGACTTGGTGGACTATGGCTACACCTTC

J: TRBJ2-7
V: TRBV6-2/TRBV6-3
size: few
D: -
CDR3: CASSYSGQYYEQYF
DNA: TGTGCCAGCAGTTACAGCGGACAGTACTACGAGCAGTACTTC

J: TRBJ1-4
V: TRBV18
size: few
D: -
CDR3: CASSPLPATNEKLFF
DNA: TGTGCCAGCTCGCCCCTACCAGCAACTAATGAAAAACTGTTTTTT

J: TRBJ1-5
V: TRBV5-6
size: few
D: -
CDR3: CASSSGDSNQPQHF
DNA: TGTGCCAGCAGCTCCGGAGATAGCAATCAGCCCCAGCATTTT

J: TRBJ1-1
V: TRBV28
size: -
D: -
CDR3: CASSRGTTEAFF
DNA: TGTGCCAGCAGTCGGGGGACGACTGAAGCTTTCTTT